Sequencing of this TCR beta chain was carried out in a study of T cell repertoires in ileal Crohn's disease. Study-wide results and limits: Endoscopic recurrence occurred in every patient whose clonality exceeded 26.8%.

With 4 bases removed from V and 15 bases from J, the gap between germline ends came to 17 bases. CDR3 size: 12 residues. Germline-derived CDR1 and CDR2 are ENHRY and SYGVKD. On this clone itself: Its antigen is not known.

Profiling relied on immunoSEQ multiplex PCR, and the TCRdb table lists in-frame clones only, not all of them. The sample includes some 60,000 clones, about 89% of them seen just once. Time point meaning: neoterminal ileum biopsy at postoperative endoscopy, about 6 months after surgery. V is TRBV10-3 and J is TRBJ2-3; no reliable D call. Sequenced: ileal tissue. The sequence was collected from an adult with Crohn's disease. The CDR3 loop is CAISGPNNPIYF. The CDR3 DNA follows: TGTGCCATCAGTGGCCCTAATAACCCAATCTATTTT.